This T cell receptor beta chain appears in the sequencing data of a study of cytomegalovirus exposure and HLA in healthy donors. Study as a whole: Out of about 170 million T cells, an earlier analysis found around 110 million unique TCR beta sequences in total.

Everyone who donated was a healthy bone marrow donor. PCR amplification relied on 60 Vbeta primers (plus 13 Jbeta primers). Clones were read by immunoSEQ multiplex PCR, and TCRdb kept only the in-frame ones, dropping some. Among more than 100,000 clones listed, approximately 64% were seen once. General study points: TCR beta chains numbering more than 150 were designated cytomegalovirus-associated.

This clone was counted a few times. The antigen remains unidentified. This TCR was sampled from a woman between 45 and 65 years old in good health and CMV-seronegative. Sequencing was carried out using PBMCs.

The CDR3 region has the DNA TGCGCCAGCAGCTTGGTATTCGGGGGTAAGAACGAGCAGTACTTC. Translating gives CASSLVFGGKNEQYF. This chain links TRBV5-1 with TRBJ2-7, with a tentative D call TRBD2 (6 bases). Germline-derived CDR1 and CDR2 are SGHRS and YFSETQ. Deletions cut 0 bases from V and 5 bases from J, with 15 bases between. This CDR3 contains 15 residues.